Shown below are 26 T cell receptor beta chains from a single sample sequenced in a study of blood T cell repertoires in COVID-19. Repertoires were generated with immunoSEQ multiplex PCR, while TCRdb's copy carries only in-frame clones and drops some. This sample has around 230,000 clones, with approximately 83% found just once. Sample: PBMCs or T cells enriched from blood (not recorded which). The receptors shown here come from a woman in her thirties or forties with acute COVID-19.

The rearrangement joins TRBV6-5 to TRBJ2-7; a weak D match, TRBD2 (6 bases). The CDR3 is 14 amino acids. The germline CDR1 and CDR2 sequences are MNHEY and SVGAGI. V lost 6 bases and J lost 6, with 18 bases in between. For the CDR3, the DNA is TGTGCCAGCAGGACCACGGGAGTCTTCGGCGAGCAGTACTTC. The encoded protein is CASRTTGVFGEQYF.

The chain recombines TRBV27 with TRBJ2-5; 14 nucleotides align to TRBD2. Germline V gene sequence: CDR1 MNHEY, CDR2 SMNVEV (reference sequence). The CDR3 runs to 17 residues. Trimming cost V 4 bases and J 4 bases; bases outside gene matches: 8. The DNA for the CDR3 is TGTGCCAGCAGTTCCGGGACTAGCGGGAGTAGGAGAGAGACCCAGTACTTC. Translation gives CASSSGTSGSRRETQYF.

V usage is TRBV21-1 and J usage is TRBJ2-7; the D call of TRBD1 is as the table states it, not checked on the DNA. TRBV21-1 corresponds to a pseudogene. The CDR3 spans 16 residues. CDR3 sequence reads: CASSNLEGTGVLEQYF. The DNA for the CDR3 is TGTGCCAGCAGCAACCTCGAAGGGACAGGGGTCCTCGAGCAGTACTTC.

The V gene is TRBV10-2, the J gene TRBJ1-1; TRBD1 aligns across 8 bases. Germline values: CDR1 WSHSY, CDR2 SAAADI. The V and J ends lost 2 bases and 3 bases, in that order; junction bases with no gene match: 5. The CDR3 consists of 15 residues. CDR3 protein: CASSEAGGADTEAFF. CDR3 DNA sequence: TGCGCCAGCAGTGAGGCAGGGGGCGCGGACACTGAAGCTTTCTTT.

V and J are TRBV7-3 and TRBJ2-3, with TRBD2 identical over 13 bases. The germline V gene has CDR1 SGHTA and CDR2 FQGTGA. Trimming cost V 5 bases and J 6 bases; bases outside gene matches: 2. This CDR3 spans 14 amino acids. The CDR3 protein is CASSRTSGSDTQYF. Here the CDR3 DNA reads TGTGCCAGCAGCAGGACTAGCGGGAGCGATACGCAGTATTTT.

V gene TRBV12-3 or TRBV12-4 combines with J gene TRBJ2-1; unclear D gene. V gave up 4 bases and J gave up 8 bases, with 6 bases separating them. The CDR3 is 11 residues long. CDR3 in DNA: TGTGCCAGCAGTTCAGGTTATGAGCAGTTCTTC. Its protein is CASSSGYEQFF.

The chain employs TRBV5-1 and TRBJ1-1, with D perhaps TRBD1 (5 bases). V was clipped by 0 bases and J by 1 base, with 13 bases between them. Germline V lookup: CDR1 SGHRS, CDR2 YFSETQ. The CDR3 has 16 residues. The CDR3 reads CASSLAGGKKNTEAFF. The CDR3, as DNA: TGCGCCAGCAGCTTGGCTGGGGGGAAGAAGAACACTGAAGCTTTCTTT.

The V and J genes are TRBV18 and TRBJ1-1; the D gene is possibly TRBD1 (6 bases). Germline V gene lookup returns CDR1 KGHSH and CDR2 LQKENI. V lost 6 bases and J 3 bases, leaving 11 bases between the germline ends. This CDR3 has 13 amino acids. DNA for the CDR3: TGTGCCAGCTCCCGAGGGGGGGACACTGAAGCTTTCTTT. This codes for CASSRGGDTEAFF.

The rearrangement joins TRBV19 to TRBJ2-2; possible D gene TRBD1, 6 bases. CDR1 is LNHDA and CDR2 is SQIVND in the germline V gene (reference sequence). The CDR3 sequence is 14 residues long. Trimming stripped 7 bases from V and 12 bases from J, with 21 bases between. CDR3 region: CASTVRGQSGKLFF. In DNA, the CDR3 is TGTGCCAGTACCGTGAGGGGACAATCGGGGAAGCTGTTTTTT.

The genes are TRBV6-5 and TRBJ1-3; D unresolved. The V and J ends lost 4 bases and 0 bases respectively, with 10 bases between them. The CDR3 runs to 15 residues. Germline V gene data show CDR1 as MNHEY and CDR2 as SVGAGI. CDR3 region: CASSSNFYSGNTIYF. The CDR3 bases are TGTGCCAGCAGTTCCAACTTCTACTCTGGAAACACCATATATTTT.

The chain has TRBV11-2 and TRBJ2-2; D is possibly TRBD1 (6 bases). Germline CDR1 SGHAT, CDR2 FQNNGV. CDR3 length: 14 amino acids. Trimming removed 5 bases at V and 2 bases at J, with 9 bases between. The CDR3 reads CASSRRGNTGELFF. CDR3 bases: TGTGCCAGCAGCCGCAGGGGAAACACCGGGGAGCTGTTTTTT.

The chain is built from TRBV14 and TRBJ2-5; TRBD2 matches at 7 bases. The CDR3 spans 16 residues. Germline lookup yields CDR1 SGHDN and CDR2 FVKESK. Germline trimming cut 0 bases from V and 2 bases from J; bases unmatched to any gene: 6. The CDR3 coding sequence is TGTGCCAGCAGCCAAGATTGGGGGACTACTCAAGAGACCCAGTACTTC. It translates to CASSQDWGTTQETQYF.

J is TRBJ1-4 and V is TRBV14; possible D gene TRBD1, 5 bases. In germline, CDR1 is SGHDN, CDR2 FVKESK. CDR3 size: 15 residues. Trimming took off 1 base at V and 5 bases at J, with 11 bases between the two ends. DNA of the CDR3: TGTGCCAGCAGCCAAGTGCCAGGGAGGAATGAAAAACTGTTTTTT. The encoded protein is CASSQVPGRNEKLFF.

The chain uses TRBV19 and TRBJ2-3, with 9 bases matching TRBD2. The germline gives CDR1 LNHDA, CDR2 SQIVND (reference sequence). This CDR3 has 15 residues. Unmatched junction bases numbered 4, after V lost 2 bases and J lost 4 bases. DNA of the CDR3: TGTGCCAGTAGTATACGAGCGGGAGGCCCAGATACGCAGTATTTT. It codes for CASSIRAGGPDTQYF.

The V gene is TRBV9, the J gene TRBJ2-7; 9 positions match TRBD2. The CDR3 spans 15 residues. Germline values: CDR1 SGDLS, CDR2 YYNGEE. The J segment lost 3 bases and the V segment lost 0 bases, leaving 4 bases of the junction unmatched. DNA for the CDR3: TGTGCCAGCAGCGTAGGAATAGCGGGAGACTACGAGCAGTACTTC. This gives the protein CASSVGIAGDYEQYF. The full variable domain, its missing parts supplied by reference TRBV9 and TRBJ2-7, is DSGVTQTPKHLITATGQRVTLRCSPRSGDLSVYWYQQSLDQGLQFLIQYYNGEERAKGNILERFSAQQFPDLHSELNLSSLELGDSALYFCASSVGIAGDYEQYFGPGTRLTVT.

The chain couples TRBV7-8 to TRBJ2-7, with TRBD2 as a possible D gene (5 bases). There are 16 residues in the CDR3. Trimming removed 1 base at V and 0 bases at J, with 13 bases between. The germline V gene has CDR1 SGHVS and CDR2 FQNEAQ. CDR3 in DNA: TGTGCCAGCAGCTTAGTGCTAGCACCGAGCTCCTACGAGCAGTACTTC. This translates into CASSLVLAPSSYEQYF.

This sequence joins TRBV5-1 and TRBJ2-7; D possibly corresponds to TRBD2 (7 bases). CDR3 size: 15 residues. V shed 4 bases and J shed 3 bases, with 17 bases lying between them. Germline CDR1 is SGHRS and CDR2 is YFSETQ. CDR3 amino acids: CASSGKAGAIYEQYF. The CDR3 DNA reads as TGCGCCAGCAGCGGGAAGGCGGGGGCTATCTACGAGCAGTACTTC.

This chain links TRBV27 with TRBJ1-5; D unresolved. The CDR3 runs 16 residues. V lost 1 base and J 0 bases, leaving 10 bases between the germline ends. Germline CDR1 is MNHEY and CDR2 is SMNVEV (reference sequence). CDR3 nucleotide sequence: TGTGCCAGCAGTTTATTGGCCGATAATAGCAATCAGCCCCAGCATTTT. It translates to CASSLLADNSNQPQHF.

V gene TRBV19 combines with J gene TRBJ2-3; TRBD2 matches 7 bases. Germline V gene sequence: CDR1 LNHDA, CDR2 SQIVND (reference sequence). The ends lost 6 bases at V and 1 base at J; junction bases unmatched: 10. The CDR3 covers 16 residues. DNA for the CDR3: TGTGCCAGTAGAGACATCGGAACTAGCGGCACAGATACGCAGTATTTT. Translated: CASRDIGTSGTDTQYF.

This chain uses TRBV11-3 with TRBJ2-5; the match to TRBD1 covers 7 bases. This CDR3 region has 14 residues. Per the germline V gene, CDR1 is SGHNT and CDR2 is YENEEA. The junction had 4 bases not matched to a gene; V was cut back by 5 bases and J by 1 base. The CDR3, as DNA: TGTGCCAGCAGCATAAGGGACAGCCAAGAGACCCAGTACTTC. Protein sequence: CASSIRDSQETQYF.

The table lists this clone with a few counts. The sample carries other DNA sequences with the same CDR3. V usage is TRBV9 and J usage is TRBJ2-1; D remains unclear. The CDR3 consists of 13 residues. CDR1 and CDR2 from the germline V gene are SGDLS and YYNGEE. Trimming took 0 bases from V and 3 from J, leaving 4 bases between them. The chain's CDR3 is CASSVGYYNEQFF. In DNA, the CDR3 is TGTGCCAGCAGCGTAGGCTACTACAATGAGCAGTTCTTC. The whole variable domain, remainder taken from reference TRBV9 and TRBJ2-1, is DSGVTQTPKHLITATGQRVTLRCSPRSGDLSVYWYQQSLDQGLQFLIQYYNGEERAKGNILERFSAQQFPDLHSELNLSSLELGDSALYFCASSVGYYNEQFFGPGTRLTVL.

This chain uses TRBV5-1 with TRBJ2-3; TRBD2 might be the D (5 bases). V was pared by 3 bases and J by 2 bases, with 10 bases between. This CDR3 comprises 14 residues. CDR1 is SGHRS, CDR2 YFSETQ, per germline. CDR3 DNA sequence: TGCGCCAGCAGCTCCGGGATGTCCACAGATACGCAGTATTTT. This translates into CASSSGMSTDTQYF.

This chain links TRBV4-1 with TRBJ1-2; D gene ambiguous. CDR3 length: 12 residues. Trimming cost V 3 bases and J 3 bases, with 5 bases left between them. The germline gives CDR1 MGHRA, CDR2 YSYEKL. The CDR3, as DNA: TGCGCCAGCAGCCACCTTGACTATGGCTACACCTTC. This translates into CASSHLDYGYTF.

This chain connects TRBV3-1 (or the pseudogene TRBV3-2) to TRBJ2-2; unclear D gene. Germline V gene sequence: CDR1 LGHDT, CDR2 YNNKEL (reference sequence). V lost 2 bases, J lost 2 bases, and 9 bases lay in between. This CDR3 comprises 15 residues. The CDR3 is CASSQMAVNTGELFF. The CDR3 DNA reads TGTGCCAGCAGCCAAATGGCGGTCAACACCGGGGAGCTGTTTTTT.

The V gene is TRBV12-3 or TRBV12-4, the J gene TRBJ2-4; D may be TRBD2 (5 bases). This CDR3 has 12 residues. The V gene lost 2 bases and the J gene lost 9 bases, with 8 bases spanning the gap. The CDR3: CASSLSGFIQYF. The CDR3 DNA is TGTGCCAGCAGTTTATCGGGGTTCATTCAGTACTTC.

The rearrangement links TRBV24-1 to TRBJ2-5; TRBD2 matches 9 bases. This CDR3 has 15 residues. Germline V CDR1 and CDR2: KGHDR, SFDVKD. The V gene end was trimmed by 4 bases and the J gene end by 5 bases; junction bases not matched to a gene: 7. CDR3 in amino acids: CATSDSGLAWETQYF. CDR3 nucleotides: TGTGCCACCAGTGACTCGGGACTAGCTTGGGAGACCCAGTACTTC.